A selection of T cell receptor beta chains follows, all from one sample in a study of T-cell memory formation after mild COVID-19. From the 5' RACE reads, TCRdb called clonotypes with MiXCR, one entry per CDR3 protein. The sample lists about 440,000 distinct CDR3 sequences, 15% to 25% occurring once. The source material was PBMCs or a T cell subset sorted from them (not recorded which). These receptors came from an adult woman who had mild COVID-19 (a few samples of this study predate the infection). Cell type and time point are not known. CDR3s include the opening cysteine and the closing phenylalanine or tryptophan. Each record gives: D gene, clone size, V gene, J gene, CDR3 protein, CDR3 DNA. The D gene is left open where the match is weak. Rows may omit the clone size; those that give it use once, few, many or a size class.

-	-	TRBV11-3	TRBJ2-1	CASSLDSSYNEQFF	TGTGCCAGCAGCTTAGACAGCTCCTACAATGAGCAGTTCTTC
-	-	TRBV18	TRBJ2-7	CASSPVLGGMGTYEQYF	TGTGCCAGCTCCCCTGTTTTAGGAGGGATGGGTACCTACGAGCAGTACTTC
TRBD2	-	TRBV4-3	TRBJ2-2	CASSQGTSDGELFF	TGCGCCAGCAGCCAAGGGACTAGCGACGGGGAGCTGTTTTTT
TRBD1	few	TRBV6-6	TRBJ1-3	CASSDRGQGNTIYF	TGTGCCAGCAGCGACAGGGGGCAAGGAAACACCATATATTTT
TRBD1	few	TRBV6-5	TRBJ1-2	CASSSGGQGAVGYTF	TGTGCCAGCAGTTCTGGGGGACAGGGGGCGGTTGGCTACACCTTC
-	-	TRBV14	TRBJ1-5	CASSQPAGLLTPSNQPQHF	TGTGCCAGCAGCCAACCCGCGGGACTCCTTACCCCTAGCAATCAGCCCCAGCATTTT
-	few	TRBV4-3	TRBJ2-3	CASSDAYGGTDTQYF	TGCGCCAGCAGCGATGCATACGGAGGCACAGATACGCAGTATTTT
-	few	TRBV12-3/TRBV12-4	TRBJ2-1	CASSLGVGPRDNEQFF	TGTGCCAGCAGTTTGGGGGTGGGCCCAAGGGACAATGAGCAGTTCTTC
-	few	TRBV5-1	TRBJ1-2	CASSPRQDTDYGYTF	TGCGCCAGCAGCCCTAGACAGGACACTGACTATGGCTACACCTTC
-	few	TRBV12-3/TRBV12-4	TRBJ1-4	CASSFNRRNEKLFF	TGTGCCAGCAGTTTCAACCGGCGGAATGAAAAACTGTTTTTT
-	few	TRBV10-3	TRBJ2-5	CAISALLGPQYF	TGTGCCATCAGTGCACTACTAGGGCCCCAGTACTTC
TRBD2	many	TRBV7-2	TRBJ2-2	CASQREFDTGELFF	TGTGCCAGCCAGCGGGAGTTCGACACCGGGGAGCTGTTTTTT
TRBD2	few	TRBV6-5	TRBJ2-3	CASSDLGSGGRDTQYF	TGTGCCAGCAGTGACCTAGGTAGCGGGGGCCGGGATACGCAGTATTTT
-	-	TRBV4-2	TRBJ2-2	CASSQGTSNTGELFF	TGTGCCAGCAGCCAAGGGACATCGAACACCGGGGAGCTGTTTTTT
-	-	TRBV7-6	TRBJ1-1	CASSPLAEGDTEAFF	TGTGCCAGCAGCCCACTTGCCGAAGGGGACACTGAAGCTTTCTTT
-	-	TRBV14	TRBJ2-3	CASSQPGVRNTDTQYF	TGTGCCAGCAGCCAGCCGGGGGTAAGGAACACAGATACGCAGTATTTT
TRBD2	-	TRBV20-1	TRBJ2-1	CSASSGGAGDEQFF	TGCAGTGCTAGCTCGGGGGGGGCTGGGGATGAGCAGTTCTTC
-	-	TRBV21-1	TRBJ1-5	CASSKERSRAQPQHF	TGTGCCAGCAGCAAAGAAAGGTCCAGGGCTCAGCCCCAGCATTTT
TRBD2	few	TRBV23-1	TRBJ2-2	CASSQSWKAGNTGELFF	TGCGCCAGCAGTCAATCGTGGAAAGCGGGAAACACCGGGGAGCTGTTTTTT
-	few	TRBV14	TRBJ2-1	CASSRAPGEGEFF	TGTGCCAGCAGCCGCGCGCCCGGGGAGGGGGAGTTCTTC
-	few	TRBV23-1	TRBJ2-1	CASSQWLAESYNEQFF	TGCGCCAGCAGTCAATGGTTAGCGGAATCCTACAATGAGCAGTTCTTC
TRBD2	few	TRBV20-1	TRBJ2-1	CSARSLGGGNEQFF	TGCAGTGCTAGATCCCTCGGGGGGGGCAATGAGCAGTTCTTC
TRBD2	few	TRBV2	TRBJ2-1	CASSPLAGARGGEQFF	TGTGCCAGCAGCCCACTAGCGGGGGCCCGAGGGGGTGAGCAGTTCTTC
-	few	TRBV7-2	TRBJ2-7	CASSLVRRGGEQYF	TGTGCCAGCAGCTTGGTCCGTAGGGGGGGGGAGCAGTACTTC
-	few	TRBV12-5	TRBJ1-5	CASGLVTQGQPQHF	TGTGCTAGTGGTTTGGTCACTCAGGGGCAGCCCCAGCATTTT
TRBD1	-	TRBV24-1	TRBJ1-2	CATSETGAGYGYTF	TGTGCCACCAGCGAGACAGGGGCCGGGTATGGCTACACCTTC
-	few	TRBV6-5	TRBJ1-2	CASSYSAGDNYGYTF	TGTGCCAGCAGTTACTCGGCAGGGGACAACTATGGCTACACCTTC
-	few	TRBV10-3	TRBJ1-6	CAISPGFSYNSPLHF	TGTGCCATCTCACCAGGGTTCTCCTATAATTCACCCCTCCACTTT
TRBD1	few	TRBV3-1	TRBJ1-2	CASSQGGQNYGYTF	TGTGCCAGCAGCCAAGGGGGACAGAACTATGGCTACACCTTC
TRBD1	-	TRBV6-2/TRBV6-3	TRBJ2-2	CASNAPTGGWNTGELFF	TGTGCCAGCAACGCTCCCACAGGGGGCTGGAATACCGGGGAGCTGTTTTTT
TRBD1	few	TRBV12-3/TRBV12-4	TRBJ1-1	CASSLASTGVKTEAFF	TGTGCCAGCAGTTTAGCGAGTACAGGGGTGAAAACTGAAGCTTTCTTT
TRBD1	-	TRBV18	TRBJ1-2	CASSPRAGGYGYTF	TGTGCCAGCTCACCACGAGCAGGGGGATATGGCTACACCTTC
-	few	TRBV29-1	TRBJ2-1	CSVAGRINEQFF	TGCAGCGTTGCTGGGCGGATCAATGAGCAGTTCTTC
TRBD2	many	TRBV20-1	TRBJ2-3	CSARSSGGAGSTDTQYF	TGCAGTGCTAGATCTAGCGGGGGGGCGGGGAGCACAGATACGCAGTATTTT
-	many	TRBV4-2	TRBJ2-3	CASSQGVARTDTQYF	TGTGCCAGCAGCCAAGGGGTGGCGCGCACAGATACGCAGTATTTT
-	-	TRBV9	TRBJ2-7	CASSDGVKGYEQYF	TGTGCCAGCAGCGATGGGGTTAAGGGCTACGAGCAGTACTTC
TRBD2	-	TRBV28	TRBJ2-6	CASSPSGLAVTLTSGANVLTF	TGTGCCAGCAGTCCCTCGGGACTAGCGGTGACTCTTACCTCTGGGGCCAACGTCCTGACTTTC
-	few	TRBV5-1	TRBJ1-4	CASSKIPTNEKLFF	TGCGCCAGCAGCAAAATTCCAACTAATGAAAAACTGTTTTTT
-	few	TRBV24-1	TRBJ2-3	CATSDGTRTTQYF	TGTGCCACCAGTGATGGGACGAGGACTACGCAGTATTTT
-	-	TRBV4-2	TRBJ2-7	CASSRSRLHEQYF	TGTGCCAGCAGCCGTTCCCGCCTCCACGAGCAGTACTTC